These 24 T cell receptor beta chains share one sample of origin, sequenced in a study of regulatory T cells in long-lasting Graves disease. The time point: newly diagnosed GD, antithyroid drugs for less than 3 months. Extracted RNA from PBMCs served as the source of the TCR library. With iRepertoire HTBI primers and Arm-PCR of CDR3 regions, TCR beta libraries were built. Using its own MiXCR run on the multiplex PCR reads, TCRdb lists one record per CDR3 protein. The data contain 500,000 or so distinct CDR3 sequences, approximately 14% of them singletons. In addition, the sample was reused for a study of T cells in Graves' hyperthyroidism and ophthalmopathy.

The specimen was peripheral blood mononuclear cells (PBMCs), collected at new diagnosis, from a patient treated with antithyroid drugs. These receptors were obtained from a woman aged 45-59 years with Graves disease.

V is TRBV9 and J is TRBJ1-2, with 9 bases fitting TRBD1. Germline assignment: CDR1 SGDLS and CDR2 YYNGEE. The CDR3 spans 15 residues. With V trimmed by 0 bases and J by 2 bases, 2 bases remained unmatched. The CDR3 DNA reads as TGTGCCAGCAGCGTAGATGGGACAGGGAACTATGGCTACACCTTC. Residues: CASSVDGTGNYGYTF.

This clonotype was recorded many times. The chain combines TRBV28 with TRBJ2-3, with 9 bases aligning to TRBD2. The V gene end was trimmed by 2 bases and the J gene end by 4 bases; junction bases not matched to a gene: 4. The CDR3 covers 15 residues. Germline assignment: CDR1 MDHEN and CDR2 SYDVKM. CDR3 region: CASSLGLANSDTQYF. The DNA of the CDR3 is TGTGCCAGCAGTTTAGGACTAGCGAATTCAGATACGCAGTATTTT.

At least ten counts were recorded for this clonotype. CDR3 in amino acids: CASSLFPVDNQPQHF. The CDR3 DNA is TGTGCCAGCAGTTTGTTCCCAGTGGACAATCAGCCCCAGCATTTT. The chain couples TRBV28 to TRBJ1-5, with D unclear. Germline lookup yields CDR1 MDHEN and CDR2 SYDVKM. The CDR3 loop spans 15 amino acids. V lost 3 bases to trimming and J lost 3 bases, with 12 bases between them. Drawing the rest from reference TRBV28 and TRBJ1-5, the complete variable domain is DVKVTQSSRYLVKRTGEKVFLECVQDMDHENMFWYRQDPGLGLRLIYFSYDVKMKEKGDIPEGYSVSREKKERFSLILESASTNQTSMYLCASSLFPVDNQPQHFGDGTRLSIL.

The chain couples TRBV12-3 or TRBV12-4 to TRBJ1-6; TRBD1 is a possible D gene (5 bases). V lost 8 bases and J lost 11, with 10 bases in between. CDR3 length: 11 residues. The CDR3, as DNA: TGTGCCAGCCAGGGTTTGGCACCCCTCCACTTT. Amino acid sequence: CASQGLAPLHF.

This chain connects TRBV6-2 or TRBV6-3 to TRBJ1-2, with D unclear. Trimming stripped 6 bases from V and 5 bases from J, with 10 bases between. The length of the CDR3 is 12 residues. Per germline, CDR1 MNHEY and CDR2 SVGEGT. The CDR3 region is CASRGSEYGYTF. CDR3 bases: TGTGCCAGCAGAGGCTCGGAATATGGCTACACCTTC.

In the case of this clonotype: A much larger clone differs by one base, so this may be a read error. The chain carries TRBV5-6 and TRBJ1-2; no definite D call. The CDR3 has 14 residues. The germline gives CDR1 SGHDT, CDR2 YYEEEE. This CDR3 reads CASGLLADNYGYTF. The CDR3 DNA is TGTGCCAGCGGCTTGCTGGCCGACAACTATGGCTACACCTTC. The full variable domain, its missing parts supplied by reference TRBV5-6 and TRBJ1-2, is DAGVTQSPTHLIKTRGQQVTLRCSPKSGHDTVSWYQQALGQGPQFIFQYYEEEERQRGNFPDRFSGHQFPNYSSELNVNALLLGDSALYLCASGLLADNYGYTFGSGTRLTVV.

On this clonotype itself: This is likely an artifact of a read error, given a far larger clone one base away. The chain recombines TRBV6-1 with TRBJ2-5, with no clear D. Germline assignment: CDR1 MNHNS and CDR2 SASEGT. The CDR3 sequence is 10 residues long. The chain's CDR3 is CASSQKTQYF. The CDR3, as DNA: TGTGCCAGCAGCCAAAAGACCCAGTACTTC.

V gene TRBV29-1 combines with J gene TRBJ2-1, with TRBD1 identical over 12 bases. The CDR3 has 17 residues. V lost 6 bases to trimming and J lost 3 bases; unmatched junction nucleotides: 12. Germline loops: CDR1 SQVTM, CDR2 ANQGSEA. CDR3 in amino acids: CSVAGTGGPRVYNEQFF. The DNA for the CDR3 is TGCAGCGTCGCCGGGACAGGGGGCCCAAGGGTCTACAATGAGCAGTTCTTC.

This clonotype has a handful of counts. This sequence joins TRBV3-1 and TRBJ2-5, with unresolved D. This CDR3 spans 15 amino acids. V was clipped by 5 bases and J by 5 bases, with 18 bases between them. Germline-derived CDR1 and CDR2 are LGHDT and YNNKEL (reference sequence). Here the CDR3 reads CASSIRPPPGETQYF. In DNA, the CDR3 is TGTGCCAGCAGCATCCGGCCACCCCCCGGGGAGACCCAGTACTTC.

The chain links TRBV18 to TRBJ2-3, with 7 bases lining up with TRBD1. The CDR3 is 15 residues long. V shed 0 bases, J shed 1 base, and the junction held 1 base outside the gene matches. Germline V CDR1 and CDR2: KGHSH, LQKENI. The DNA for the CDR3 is TGTGCCAGCTCACCACCTGGGACAGGCACAGATACGCAGTATTTT. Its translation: CASSPPGTGTDTQYF.

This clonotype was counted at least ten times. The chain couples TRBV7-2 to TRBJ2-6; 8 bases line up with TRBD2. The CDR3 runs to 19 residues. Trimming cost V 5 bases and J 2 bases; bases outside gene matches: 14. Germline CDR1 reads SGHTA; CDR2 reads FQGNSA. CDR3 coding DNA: TGTGCCAGCAGCGGGACGGGTGGCGGGAGGTCGGCTGGGGCCAACGTCCTGACTTTC. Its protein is CASSGTGGGRSAGANVLTF.

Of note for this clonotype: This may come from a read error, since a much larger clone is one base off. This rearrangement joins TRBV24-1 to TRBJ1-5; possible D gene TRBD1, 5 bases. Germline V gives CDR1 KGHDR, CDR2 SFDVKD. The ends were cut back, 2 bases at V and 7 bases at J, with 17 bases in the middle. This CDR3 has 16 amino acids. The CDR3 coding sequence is TGTGCCACCAGTGATTCTCAGGGATTCGGCGTCCAGCCCCAGCATTTT. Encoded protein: CATSDSQGFGVQPQHF.

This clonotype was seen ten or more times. The CDR3 region is CASSFRRRDTDTQYF. The CDR3 coding sequence is TGTGCCAGCAGTTTTCGGCGGAGAGACACAGATACGCAGTATTTT. The chain employs TRBV12-3 or TRBV12-4 and TRBJ2-3; no reliable D call. The CDR3 sequence is 15 residues long. V was shortened by 3 bases and J by 2 bases, with 12 bases between the two germline ends.

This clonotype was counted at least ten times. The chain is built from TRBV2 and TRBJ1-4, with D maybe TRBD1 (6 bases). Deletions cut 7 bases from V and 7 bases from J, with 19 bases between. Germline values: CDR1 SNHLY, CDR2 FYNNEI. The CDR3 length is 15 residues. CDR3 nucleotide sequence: TGTGCCAGCATAAAAAGCAGGGGATTGGGTGAAAAACTGTTTTTT. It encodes CASIKSRGLGEKLFF. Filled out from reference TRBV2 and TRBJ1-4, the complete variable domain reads EPEVTQTPSHQVTQMGQEVILRCVPISNHLYFYWYRQILGQKVEFLVSFYNNEISEKSEIFDDQFSVERPDGSNFTLKIRSTKLEDSAMYFCASIKSRGLGEKLFFGSGTQLSVL.

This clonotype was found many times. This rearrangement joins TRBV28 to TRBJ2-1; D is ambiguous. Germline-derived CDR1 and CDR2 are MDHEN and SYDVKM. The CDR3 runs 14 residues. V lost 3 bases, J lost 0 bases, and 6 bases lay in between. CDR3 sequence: CASSLKASYNEQFF. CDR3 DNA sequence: TGTGCCAGCAGTTTGAAGGCCTCCTACAATGAGCAGTTCTTC.

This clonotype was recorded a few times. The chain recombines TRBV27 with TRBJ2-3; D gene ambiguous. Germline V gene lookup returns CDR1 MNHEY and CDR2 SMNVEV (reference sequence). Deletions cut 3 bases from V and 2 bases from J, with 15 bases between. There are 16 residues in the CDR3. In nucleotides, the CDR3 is TGTGCCAGCAGTTTCGCGGCCCACAGTTACACAGATACGCAGTATTTT. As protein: CASSFAAHSYTDTQYF.

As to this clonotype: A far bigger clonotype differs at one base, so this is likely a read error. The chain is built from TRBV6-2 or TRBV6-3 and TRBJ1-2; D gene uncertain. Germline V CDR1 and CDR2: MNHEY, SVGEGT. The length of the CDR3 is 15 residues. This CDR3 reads CAGSYSKAQAGGYTF. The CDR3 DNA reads TGTGCCGGCAGTTACTCGAAGGCGCAGGCCGGTGGCTACACCTTC.

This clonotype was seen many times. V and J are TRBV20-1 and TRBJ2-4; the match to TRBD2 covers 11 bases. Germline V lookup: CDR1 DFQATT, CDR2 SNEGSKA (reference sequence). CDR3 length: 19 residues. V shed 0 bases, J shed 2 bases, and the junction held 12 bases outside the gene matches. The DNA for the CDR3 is TGCAGTGCTAGAGATGTATTAGCGGGAGGGCCGGTAACCAAAAACATTCAGTACTTC. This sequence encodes CSARDVLAGGPVTKNIQYF.

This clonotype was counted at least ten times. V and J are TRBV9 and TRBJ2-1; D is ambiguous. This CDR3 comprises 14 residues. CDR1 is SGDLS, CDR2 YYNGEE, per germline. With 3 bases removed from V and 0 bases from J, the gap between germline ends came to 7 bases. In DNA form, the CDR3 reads TGTGCCAGCAGCGCGTCAGTCTCCTACAATGAGCAGTTCTTC. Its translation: CASSASVSYNEQFF.

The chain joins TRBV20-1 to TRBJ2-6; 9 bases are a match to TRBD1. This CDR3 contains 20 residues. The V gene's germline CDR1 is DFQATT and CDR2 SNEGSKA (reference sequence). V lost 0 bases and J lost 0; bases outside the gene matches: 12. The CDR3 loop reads CSAREVGTGSQYSGANVLTF. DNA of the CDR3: TGCAGTGCTAGAGAGGTTGGGACAGGGTCCCAATACTCTGGGGCCAACGTCCTGACTTTC.

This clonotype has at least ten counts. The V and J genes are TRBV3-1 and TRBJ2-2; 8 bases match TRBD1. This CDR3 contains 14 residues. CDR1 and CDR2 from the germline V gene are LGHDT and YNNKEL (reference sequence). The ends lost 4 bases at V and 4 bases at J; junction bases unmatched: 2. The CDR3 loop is CASSRTGFTGELFF. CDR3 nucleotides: TGTGCCAGCAGCCGGACAGGGTTCACCGGGGAGCTGTTTTTT.

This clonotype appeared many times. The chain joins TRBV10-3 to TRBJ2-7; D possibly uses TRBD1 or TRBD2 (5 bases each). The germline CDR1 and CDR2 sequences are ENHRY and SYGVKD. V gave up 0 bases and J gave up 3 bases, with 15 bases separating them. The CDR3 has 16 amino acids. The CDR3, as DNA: TGTGCCATCAGTGAGTCGTTGGGGGTAGACCTCTACGAGCAGTACTTC. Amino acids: CAISESLGVDLYEQYF.

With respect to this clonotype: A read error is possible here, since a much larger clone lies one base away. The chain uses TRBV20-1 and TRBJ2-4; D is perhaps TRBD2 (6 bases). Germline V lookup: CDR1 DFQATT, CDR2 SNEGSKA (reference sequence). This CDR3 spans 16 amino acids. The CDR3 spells CNARTSFEIAKNIQYF. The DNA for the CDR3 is TGCAATGCTAGAACTAGCTTTGAGATAGCCAAAAACATTCAGTACTTC.

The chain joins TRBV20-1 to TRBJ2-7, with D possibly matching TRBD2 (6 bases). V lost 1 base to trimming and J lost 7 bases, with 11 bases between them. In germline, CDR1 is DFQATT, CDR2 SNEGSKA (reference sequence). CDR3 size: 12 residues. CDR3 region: CSARVPGGEQYF. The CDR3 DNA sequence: TGCAGTGCTAGAGTCCCCGGAGGGGAGCAGTACTTC.